These 27 T cell receptor beta chains were sequenced from one sample in a study of lymphopenia after photon versus proton radiotherapy (dated by TCRdb to the late 2010s). Libraries came from the immunoSEQ multiplex PCR assay. This is the immuneACCESS table as TCRdb keeps it, with only in-frame sequences that have V and J called. A part of the clones is gone; compared with another copy, unresolved V genes explain less than half, and the rest is unexplained. Counted in this sample were approximately 4,900 clones; around 88% of them appeared once. The ten most abundant clones make up 20% to 30% of the sample. The sequences come from peripheral blood, collected from a patient treated with photon-based radiotherapy. These receptors originate from an elderly man with cholangiocarcinoma.

This clone appeared a few times. This sequence joins TRBV2 and TRBJ2-1, with 7 bases that match TRBD1. The CDR3 loop spans 13 amino acids. CDR1 is SNHLY, CDR2 FYNNEI, per germline. V gave up 5 bases and J gave up 6 bases; unmatched junction bases: 4. CDR3 sequence: CASSSQGFNEQFF. CDR3 coding DNA: TGTGCCAGCAGTTCACAGGGGTTCAATGAGCAGTTCTTC. The full variable domain, in which reference TRBV2 and TRBJ2-1 provide the parts outside the CDR3, is EPEVTQTPSHQVTQMGQEVILRCVPISNHLYFYWYRQILGQKVEFLVSFYNNEISEKSEIFDDQFSVERPDGSNFTLKIRSTKLEDSAMYFCASSSQGFNEQFFGPGTRLTVL.

The genes are TRBV11-1 and TRBJ2-2; D unresolved. The CDR3 spans 12 residues. Germline V CDR1 and CDR2: SGHAT, FQDESV (reference sequence). The germline V and J ends were trimmed by 5 bases and 6 bases, with 7 bases remaining between them. The CDR3 DNA is TGTGCCAGCAGCGCTCGGGCCGGGGAGCTGTTTTTT. Translating it yields CASSARAGELFF.

The gene calls are TRBV5-1 and TRBJ1-5, with D perhaps TRBD1 (6 bases). Germline lookup yields CDR1 SGHRS and CDR2 YFSETQ. This CDR3 is built from 15 residues. Trimming shortened V by 4 bases and J by 7 bases, and 18 bases separated the two germline ends. CDR3 nucleotides: TGCGCCAGCAGCGATCCAACTACAGGGAACCAGCCCCAGCATTTT. Its protein product is CASSDPTTGNQPQHF.

This chain joins TRBV7-3 and TRBJ1-1; a weak D match, TRBD1 (6 bases). Germline values: CDR1 SGHTA, CDR2 FQGTGA. With 5 bases removed from V and 1 base from J, the gap between germline ends came to 14 bases. This CDR3 is built from 15 residues. The CDR3 DNA sequence: TGTGCCAGCAGCCGGGGGGCAAGGAGGAACACTGAAGCTTTCTTT. It specifies CASSRGARRNTEAFF.

This clone was picked up a small number of times. This chain joins TRBV19 and TRBJ1-6; D gene unclear. The CDR3 has 14 amino acids. Trimming took 1 base from V and 5 from J, leaving 6 bases between them. Germline V gene data show CDR1 as LNHDA and CDR2 as SQIVND (reference sequence). This CDR3 is CASSIARHNSPLHF. CDR3 coding DNA: TGTGCCAGTAGTATAGCCAGACATAATTCACCCCTCCACTTT.

The rearrangement uses TRBV7-9 and TRBJ2-3, with TRBD2 identical over 11 bases. Germline V gene data show CDR1 as SEHNR and CDR2 as FQNEAQ (reference sequence). This CDR3 spans 16 amino acids. Unmatched junction bases numbered 8, after V lost 4 bases and J lost 5 bases. The CDR3 DNA follows: TGTGCCAGCAGCTGGATTAGCGGGGGGGTTCGAGATACGCAGTATTTT. This sequence encodes CASSWISGGVRDTQYF.

CDR3 sequence: CATSRDLAGGSQFF. The CDR3 nucleotides are TGTGCCACCAGCAGAGACCTAGCGGGGGGCTCGCAGTTCTTC. The chain employs TRBV15 and TRBJ2-1; TRBD2 matches at 11 bases. CDR1 LNHNV and CDR2 YYDKDF come from the germline V gene (reference sequence). The CDR3 consists of 14 residues. The ends lost 0 bases at V and 12 bases at J; junction bases unmatched: 4.

The chain has TRBV5-4 and TRBJ1-4; D is perhaps TRBD1 (5 bases). CDR1 and CDR2 (germline): SGHNT, YYREEE (reference sequence). The length of the CDR3 is 12 residues. Trimming took 4 bases from V and 8 from J, leaving 9 bases between them. The CDR3 DNA is TGTGCCAGCAGCAAGGACACCGAAAAACTGTTTTTT. Translated: CASSKDTEKLFF.

V and J are TRBV30 and TRBJ1-5; 8 bases line up with TRBD1. Germline V gene data show CDR1 as GTSNPN and CDR2 as SVGIG (reference sequence). This CDR3 is built from 16 residues. With 0 bases clipped from V and 6 bases from J, the junction kept 10 bases outside the gene matches. The CDR3 is CAWSVGTGGGGQPQHF. DNA of the CDR3: TGTGCCTGGAGTGTAGGGACAGGAGGAGGGGGTCAGCCCCAGCATTTT.

J is TRBJ2-7 and V is TRBV29-1; 10 nucleotides match TRBD2. V shed 4 bases and J 1 base; nucleotides not matched to a gene: 7. This CDR3 comprises 15 residues. CDR1 is SQVTM and CDR2 is ANQGSEA in the germline V gene. In nucleotides, the CDR3 is TGCAGCGTTGTAGTAGCGGGGGGTAATTCCTACGAGCAGTACTTC. Protein sequence: CSVVVAGGNSYEQYF.

The V call is TRBV5-1, the J call TRBJ2-5; D gene unclear. V lost 2 bases and J 1 base, leaving 9 bases between the germline ends. This CDR3 region has 14 residues. The germline V gene has CDR1 SGHRS and CDR2 YFSETQ. CDR3 sequence reads: CASSFYRSQETQYF. The CDR3 coding sequence is TGCGCCAGCAGCTTTTACAGAAGCCAAGAGACCCAGTACTTC.

The chain recombines TRBV5-5 with TRBJ1-3; D is unresolved. The CDR3 sequence is 15 residues long. V was shortened by 0 bases and J by 0 bases, with 7 bases between the two germline ends. The V gene's germline CDR1 is SGHKS and CDR2 YYEKEE (reference sequence). The CDR3 DNA is TGTGCCAGCAGCTTGGCCAGTACCTCTGGAAACACCATATATTTT. It specifies CASSLASTSGNTIYF.

The chain uses TRBV6-5 and TRBJ2-1, with D tentatively TRBD2 (6 bases). The CDR3 extends over 12 amino acids. Germline CDR1 MNHEY, CDR2 SVGAGI. Trimming took off 6 bases at V and 10 bases at J, with 13 bases between the two ends. Written as DNA, the CDR3 is TGTGCCAGCAGAAACTGGGGGGACGAGCAGTTCTTC. Protein sequence: CASRNWGDEQFF.

The rearrangement joins TRBV9 to TRBJ2-7, with 9 bases lining up with TRBD1. The trim removed 0 bases at V and 5 bases at J, leaving 6 bases unmatched. This CDR3 has 15 residues. Germline CDR1 SGDLS, CDR2 YYNGEE. The CDR3, as DNA: TGTGCCAGCAGCGTAGAGGGACAGGGTGCCCACGAGCAGTACTTC. Translation: CASSVEGQGAHEQYF.

The genes are TRBV5-6 and TRBJ2-2, with D uncertain. The germline gives CDR1 SGHDT, CDR2 YYEEEE. Trimming shortened V by 0 bases and J by 7 bases, and 10 bases separated the two germline ends. This CDR3 comprises 14 residues. The CDR3 reads CASSLGLRGGELFF. The DNA of the CDR3 is TGTGCCAGCAGCTTGGGACTGCGAGGCGGGGAGCTGTTTTTT.

This clone turned up a few times. V and J are TRBV4-2 and TRBJ1-2, with 11 nucleotides matching TRBD1. The V gene end was trimmed by 4 bases and the J gene end by 2 bases; junction bases not matched to a gene: 9. This CDR3 has 17 residues. Germline CDR1 reads LGHNA; CDR2 reads YNFKEQ. The DNA of the CDR3 is TGTGCCAGCAGCCCCCACCCGGACAGGGGGCCGAACTATGGCTACACCTTC. This translates into CASSPHPDRGPNYGYTF.

This clone was seen once. The gene calls are TRBV7-2 and TRBJ1-1; unclear D gene. The germline gives CDR1 SGHTA, CDR2 FQGNSA. CDR3 length equals 14 residues. The germline V and J ends were trimmed by 5 bases and 1 base, with 11 bases remaining between them. The CDR3 DNA reads TGTGCCAGCAGCCCTCGCGCGGGGAACACTGAAGCTTTCTTT. Amino acid sequence: CASSPRAGNTEAFF.

V and J are TRBV9 and TRBJ1-2; the D is unclear. Germline CDR1 SGDLS, CDR2 YYNGEE. V dropped 3 bases and J dropped 4 bases, with 13 bases sitting between them. The CDR3 contains 14 residues. This CDR3 reads CASSGSQASYGYTF. DNA of the CDR3: TGTGCCAGCAGCGGTAGCCAGGCGTCCTATGGCTACACCTTC.

This chain joins TRBV11-1 and TRBJ1-4; 7 nucleotides match TRBD1. Looked up from germline, CDR1 is SGHAT and CDR2 is FQDESV (reference sequence). This CDR3 region has 13 residues. After removal of 3 bases from V and 8 bases from J, the junction contained 3 bases not matched to a gene. CDR3 protein: CASSLRQGEKLFF. Written as DNA, the CDR3 is TGTGCCAGCAGCTTGAGACAGGGCGAAAAACTGTTTTTT.

The J gene is TRBJ1-2, the V gene TRBV28; no clear D. Germline V gives CDR1 MDHEN, CDR2 SYDVKM. The V end was cut by 6 bases, the J end by 1 base, with 9 bases between. This CDR3 contains 13 residues. CDR3 sequence: CASRPRFNYGYTF. CDR3 nucleotides: TGTGCCAGCAGACCCCGTTTTAACTATGGCTACACCTTC.

The rearrangement links TRBV5-5 to TRBJ1-5; D is perhaps TRBD1 (6 bases). Germline values: CDR1 SGHKS, CDR2 YYEKEE (reference sequence). The CDR3 spans 14 residues. Trimming took off 2 bases at V and 1 base at J, with 7 bases between the two ends. The CDR3 nucleotides are TGTGCCAGCAGCTTAGGGGGGAGCAATCAGCCCCAGCATTTT. This encodes CASSLGGSNQPQHF.

This rearrangement joins TRBV30 to TRBJ2-5; 11 positions match TRBD2. The CDR3 length is 15 residues. CDR1 and CDR2 (germline): GTSNPN, SVGIG (reference sequence). V lost 8 bases and J lost 2; bases outside the gene matches: 10. The CDR3 DNA reads TGTGCCGGGGCCCCGGGACTAGCGGTGCAAGAGACCCAGTACTTC. It codes for CAGAPGLAVQETQYF.

The count of this clone is one. The J gene is TRBJ1-2, the V gene TRBV5-1, with TRBD1 identical over 7 bases. CDR1 is SGHRS, CDR2 YFSETQ, per germline. The CDR3 contains 13 residues. Germline trimming cut 4 bases from V and 5 bases from J; bases unmatched to any gene: 5. For the CDR3, the DNA is TGCGCCAGCAGCACTCAGGGGGATTATGGCTACACCTTC. Protein: CASSTQGDYGYTF.

V usage is TRBV5-1 and J usage is TRBJ1-4; the D gene is possibly TRBD1 (5 bases). CDR3 length equals 13 residues. Germline lookup yields CDR1 SGHRS and CDR2 YFSETQ. The V end was cut by 5 bases, the J end by 8 bases, with 13 bases between. CDR3 amino acids: CASSGGSGEKLFF. The CDR3 DNA follows: TGCGCCAGCAGTGGAGGGTCAGGGGAAAAACTGTTTTTT.

The CDR3 loop is CASSPRGVYGYTF. The DNA for the CDR3 is TGTGCCAGCAGCCCCCGGGGGGTCTATGGCTACACCTTC. This chain joins TRBV7-2 and TRBJ1-2; D may be TRBD1 (5 bases). Germline-derived CDR1 and CDR2 are SGHTA and FQGNSA. Trimming removed 5 bases from V and 4 bases from J, with 11 bases in between. The CDR3 length is 13 residues.

The chain recombines TRBV5-1 with TRBJ2-5; D unresolved. The CDR3 is made up of 14 amino acids. CDR1 and CDR2 (germline): SGHRS, YFSETQ. The V end was cut by 4 bases, the J end by 2 bases, with 12 bases between. CDR3 amino acids: CASSLTTSQETQYF. CDR3 sequence (DNA): TGCGCCAGCAGCCTTACGACTTCTCAAGAGACCCAGTACTTC.

This clone has only one observation. CDR3 sequence reads: CASSLEGASGTDTQYF. For the CDR3, the DNA is TGTGCCAGCAGCCTCGAAGGGGCTAGTGGCACAGATACGCAGTATTTT. The rearrangement uses TRBV27 and TRBJ2-3; D possibly corresponds to TRBD1 (5 bases). The CDR3 contains 16 residues. CDR1 and CDR2 (germline): MNHEY, SMNVEV (reference sequence). V was clipped by 6 bases and J by 1 base, with 17 bases between them.